One T cell receptor beta chain is described in this entry. Specified treatment: 15 to 20 received Ad26.COV2.S at low or high dose, single or two shots; several received placebo; per-sample allocation not given. Collection of the samples took place on day 63 after the first injection of vaccine or placebo. The data are from a study of Ad26.COV2.S vaccination and SARS-CoV-2 variants. Germline lookup yields CDR1 MDHEN and CDR2 SYDVKM. V was clipped by 4 bases and J by 0 bases; unmatched bases: 9. The CDR3 totals 16 residues. The assay was immunoSEQ multiplex PCR, and TCRdb's table has in-frame clones only and misses some. The sample includes hundreds of thousands of clones, around nine tenths of them seen just once.

The receptor was isolated from a person aged 18-60 years who received the Ad26.COV2.S COVID-19 vaccine or a placebo. The specimen comprised peripheral blood, sampled in a trial of Ad26.COV2.S vaccine versus placebo. J is TRBJ2-7 and V is TRBV28, with 7 nucleotides matching TRBD1. Here the CDR3 DNA reads TGTGCCAGCAGTTCGCCACAGGGGCAAAGCTCCTACGAGCAGTACTTC. This encodes CASSSPQGQSSYEQYF.